The 5 T cell receptor beta chains in this list originate from one sample, sequenced in a study of blood T cell repertoires in COVID-19 (dated by TCRdb to 2018 to 2020). Library preparation was by the immunoSEQ multiplex PCR assay. This immuneACCESS table, as held by TCRdb, lists in-frame sequences with V and J called but not all clones. Of the missing ones, under half trace to an unresolved V gene in checked studies; the others have no known cause. The sample table records roughly 120,000 clones; roughly 88% of these occur just once. 8.4% of the sample belongs to the ten largest clones. The sequencing input was peripheral blood. Receptors originate from a woman aged 70-85 years who had recovered from COVID-19.

This clone was seen only a few times. V usage is TRBV7-2 and J usage is TRBJ2-5; D not resolved. V was shortened by 4 bases and J by 7 bases, with 13 bases between the two germline ends. Germline V CDR1 and CDR2: SGHTA, FQGNSA. The CDR3 loop spans 13 amino acids. The CDR3 nucleotides are TGTGCCAGCAGCTCCTCAGGTCCGGCGACCCAGTACTTC. Translated, it gives CASSSSGPATQYF.

The chain recombines TRBV7-2 with TRBJ2-7; TRBD2 agrees at 10 bases. Germline V gene data show CDR1 as SGHTA and CDR2 as FQGNSA. CDR3 length: 15 residues. J gave up 2 bases and V 1 base, and 2 bases lay outside the gene matches. The CDR3, as DNA: TGTGCCAGCAGCTTAGGGGGGACTAGCGCCTACGAGCAGTACTTC. This translates into CASSLGGTSAYEQYF.

CDR3 sequence reads: CASNRGGSLSGNTIYF. The CDR3 DNA reads TGTGCCAGCAACCGGGGGGGCAGTCTTTCGGGAAACACCATATATTTT. The rearrangement joins TRBV2 to TRBJ1-3; D possibly corresponds to TRBD1 (6 bases). Between the trimmed V and J ends, which lost 7 bases and 4 bases, there was a span of 20 bases. The CDR3 is 16 amino acids. Germline values: CDR1 SNHLY, CDR2 FYNNEI.

The rearrangement links TRBV5-4 to TRBJ1-1; no reliable D call. Germline V gives CDR1 SGHNT, CDR2 YYREEE (reference sequence). This CDR3 has 13 residues. Trimming cost V 0 bases and J 1 base, with 4 bases left between them. This CDR3 reads CASSLAGNTEAFF. In nucleotides, the CDR3 is TGTGCCAGCAGCTTGGCGGGGAACACTGAAGCTTTCTTT.

The chain is built from TRBV7-3 and TRBJ2-1, with D possibly matching TRBD2 (5 bases). V was cut by 4 bases and J by 6 bases, with 10 bases left in between. CDR1 SGHTA and CDR2 FQGTGA come from the germline V gene. This CDR3 is built from 13 residues. CDR3 residues: CASSSRAGNEQFF. As DNA, the CDR3 is TGTGCCAGCAGCTCTAGGGCGGGCAATGAGCAGTTCTTC.